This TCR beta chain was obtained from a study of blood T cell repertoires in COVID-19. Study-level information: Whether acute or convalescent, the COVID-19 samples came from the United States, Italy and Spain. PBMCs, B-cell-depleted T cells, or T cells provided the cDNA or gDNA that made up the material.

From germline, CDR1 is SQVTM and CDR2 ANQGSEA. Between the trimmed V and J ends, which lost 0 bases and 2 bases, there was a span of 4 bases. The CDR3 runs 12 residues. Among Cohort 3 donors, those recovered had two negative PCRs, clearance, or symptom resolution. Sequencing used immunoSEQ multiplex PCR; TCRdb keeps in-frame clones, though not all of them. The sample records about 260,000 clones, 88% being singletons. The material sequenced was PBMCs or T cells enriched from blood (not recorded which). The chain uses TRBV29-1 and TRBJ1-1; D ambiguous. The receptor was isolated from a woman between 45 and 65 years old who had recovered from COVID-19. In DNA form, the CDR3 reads TGCAGCGTTGAAGATCCAAACACTGAAGCTTTCTTT. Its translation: CSVEDPNTEAFF.